The 18 T cell receptor beta chains below all came from one sample that was sequenced in a study of cytomegalovirus exposure and HLA in healthy donors. PCR involved 60 Vbeta and 13 Jbeta primers. The protocol was immunoSEQ multiplex PCR, while the TCRdb copy is restricted to in-frame clones and leaves out a portion. The data show roughly 140,000 clones, around three quarters seen once. Sequenced: PBMCs. The receptors were sampled from a man aged 35 to 55 in good health and CMV-seropositive.

The CDR3 here is CASSPRDRGTGANVLTF. CDR3 in DNA: TGTGCCAGCAGTCCCCGGGACAGGGGGACCGGGGCCAACGTCCTGACTTTC. This chain connects TRBV25-1 to TRBJ2-6; 11 nucleotides align to TRBD1. CDR1 and CDR2 (germline): MGHDK, SYGVNS. The CDR3 is made up of 17 amino acids. Trimming at V came to 5 bases and at J to 4 bases, leaving 7 bases not matched to a gene.

The genes are TRBV7-6 and TRBJ1-2; D possibly corresponds to TRBD1 (5 bases). Deletions cut 2 bases from V and 6 bases from J, with 16 bases between. The CDR3 totals 15 residues. CDR1 SGHVS and CDR2 FNYEAQ come from the germline V gene. CDR3 amino acids: CASSLPEWGIDGYTF. CDR3 in DNA: TGTGCCAGCAGCTTACCGGAGTGGGGCATCGATGGCTACACCTTC.

This clone has a single count. The chain links TRBV5-1 to TRBJ2-1; a possible D gene is TRBD1 (6 bases). CDR3 length equals 15 residues. The germline CDR1 and CDR2 sequences are SGHRS and YFSETQ. The ends were cut back, 1 base at V and 7 bases at J, with 15 bases in the middle. The CDR3 coding sequence is TGCGCCAGCAGCTTGTGGCAGGGGCGTATGAATGAGCAGTTCTTC. It specifies CASSLWQGRMNEQFF.

This chain uses TRBV11-2 with TRBJ2-7; 10 bases fit TRBD2. V lost 2 bases and J lost 3; bases outside the gene matches: 7. Germline V CDR1 and CDR2: SGHAT, FQNNGV. The CDR3 spans 16 residues. The CDR3 spells CASSLSLLAGSYEQYF. CDR3 in DNA: TGTGCCAGCAGCTTAAGTCTACTAGCGGGGAGCTACGAGCAGTACTTC.

J is TRBJ2-3 and V is TRBV6-5, with 10 bases matching TRBD2. The CDR3 is made up of 14 amino acids. Unmatched junction bases numbered 2, after V lost 6 bases and J lost 2 bases. Germline CDR1 is MNHEY and CDR2 is SVGAGI. CDR3 DNA sequence: TGTGCCAGCAGAGCGGGGGGGCCCACAGATACGCAGTATTTT. Protein sequence: CASRAGGPTDTQYF.

This chain uses TRBV19 with TRBJ1-4; 10 nucleotides match TRBD1. The CDR3 length is 14 residues. V was clipped by 8 bases and J by 8 bases; unmatched bases: 8. CDR1 and CDR2 from the germline V gene are LNHDA and SQIVND (reference sequence). CDR3 sequence (DNA): TGTGCCAGTGGCGGGGACAGGGGCCCGGAAAAACTGTTTTTT. Translated, it gives CASGGDRGPEKLFF. Together with reference TRBV19 and TRBJ1-4, the CDR3 gives the full variable domain: DGGITQSPKYLFRKEGQNVTLSCEQNLNHDAMYWYRQDPGQGLRLIYYSQIVNDFQKGDIAEGYSVSREKKESFPLTVTSAQKNPTAFYLCASGGDRGPEKLFFGSGTQLSVL.

This sequence joins TRBV5-1 and TRBJ2-3, with a tentative D call TRBD2 (9 bases). Germline assignment: CDR1 SGHRS and CDR2 YFSETQ. The CDR3 sequence is 17 residues long. V dropped 4 bases and J dropped 1 base, with 19 bases sitting between them. The CDR3 DNA sequence: TGCGCCAGCAGCCAGGGGGCCTTAGCGGGAGGCACAGATACGCAGTATTTT. Residues: CASSQGALAGGTDTQYF.

The chain joins TRBV4-1 to TRBJ2-1, with 10 bases aligning to TRBD2. This CDR3 spans 16 amino acids. Germline CDR1 MGHRA, CDR2 YSYEKL. The junction had 8 bases not matched to a gene; V was cut back by 1 base and J by 8 bases. The CDR3, as DNA: TGCGCCAGCAGCCAAGGTGGGGGACTAGCGAACGATGAGCAGTTCTTC. Protein product: CASSQGGGLANDEQFF.

CDR3 coding DNA: TGTGCCATCAGTGAGAGGGGACAGGGATTCTATGGCTACACCTTC. Its translation: CAISERGQGFYGYTF. The rearrangement links TRBV10-3 to TRBJ1-2, with TRBD1 matching over 9 bases. CDR3 length equals 15 residues. Germline CDR1 is ENHRY and CDR2 is SYGVKD. Trimming took 2 bases from V and 4 from J; bases not matched to a gene: 5.

This clone has just one count. The chain uses TRBV4-2 and TRBJ1-1, with D tentatively TRBD1 (5 bases). Between the trimmed V and J ends, which lost 0 bases and 4 bases, there was a span of 12 bases. This CDR3 region has 15 residues. Per germline, CDR1 LGHNA and CDR2 YNFKEQ. CDR3 nucleotide sequence: TGTGCCAGCAGCCAAGAGCGGGGCCTTATCACTGAAGCTTTCTTT. Protein product: CASSQERGLITEAFF.

The chain combines TRBV7-2 with TRBJ2-1; 12 bases align to TRBD2. J was trimmed by 7 bases and V by 5 bases; bases with no gene match: 12. Germline CDR1 is SGHTA and CDR2 is FQGNSA. The CDR3 contains 17 residues. The CDR3 sequence is CASSPTSGGPPFNEQFF. The CDR3 region has the DNA TGTGCCAGCAGCCCCACTAGCGGGGGGCCACCATTTAATGAGCAGTTCTTC.

This sequence joins TRBV4-2 and TRBJ1-2, with 7 positions matching TRBD1. Germline V gives CDR1 LGHNA, CDR2 YNFKEQ. With 0 bases clipped from V and 8 bases from J, the junction kept 9 bases outside the gene matches. The CDR3 has 15 residues. CDR3 in amino acids: CASSQEEGAAGGYTF. The CDR3 nucleotides are TGTGCCAGCAGCCAAGAGGAGGGGGCCGCGGGAGGCTACACCTTC.

V usage is TRBV30 and J usage is TRBJ2-1; D perhaps matches TRBD1 (6 bases). V was trimmed by 6 bases and J by 3 bases, leaving 15 bases between them. The CDR3 is 14 amino acids. Germline V lookup: CDR1 GTSNPN, CDR2 SVGIG (reference sequence). In DNA, the CDR3 is TGTGCCTGCACACCGGGACACCTCTACAATGAGCAGTTCTTC. Protein product: CACTPGHLYNEQFF.

The chain employs TRBV5-4 and TRBJ1-2; unclear D gene. The CDR3 covers 15 residues. Trimming left V 9 bases short and J 2 bases short, with 20 bases between. Germline V CDR1 and CDR2: SGHNT, YYREEE (reference sequence). CDR3 sequence: CATSRQQPINYGYTF. The CDR3 region has the DNA TGTGCCACCTCTAGGCAACAACCCATAAACTATGGCTACACCTTC.

The V and J genes are TRBV5-1 and TRBJ2-1, with 8 bases that match TRBD2. CDR3 length equals 14 residues. V lost 2 bases and J lost 5; bases outside the gene matches: 3. Germline lookup yields CDR1 SGHRS and CDR2 YFSETQ. The CDR3 region is CASSFREGDNEQFF. CDR3 coding DNA: TGCGCCAGCAGCTTTCGGGAGGGTGACAATGAGCAGTTCTTC.

J is TRBJ2-1 and V is TRBV7-9; weak D call: TRBD2 (5 bases). V shed 0 bases and J shed 12 bases, with 12 bases lying between them. The CDR3 loop spans 13 amino acids. Germline V gene sequence: CDR1 SEHNR, CDR2 FQNEAQ (reference sequence). The CDR3 reads CASSLALGVTQFF. CDR3 DNA: TGTGCCAGCAGCTTAGCCCTCGGGGTCACGCAGTTCTTC.

A remark on this clone: The sample holds other DNA sequences that translate to the same CDR3. The CDR3 nucleotides are TGTGCCAGCAGTTACGGACAGGGGGCCTACGAGCAGTACTTC. Encoded protein: CASSYGQGAYEQYF. The chain links TRBV6-5 to TRBJ2-7; TRBD1 agrees at 10 bases. The CDR3 loop spans 14 amino acids. Per the germline V gene, CDR1 is MNHEY and CDR2 is SVGAGI. V trimming: 2 bases; J trimming: 2 bases; junction bases outside the gene matches: 0.

The gene calls are TRBV6-1 and TRBJ1-4; 11 bases agree with TRBD1. V trimming: 2 bases; J trimming: 4 bases; junction bases outside the gene matches: 15. CDR1 is MNHNS, CDR2 SASEGT, per germline. The CDR3 totals 20 residues. CDR3 sequence reads: CASSENTGTGGLRRNEKLFF. In nucleotides, the CDR3 is TGTGCCAGCAGTGAAAACACCGGGACAGGGGGATTAAGACGTAATGAAAAACTGTTTTTT.